One sample yielded the 17 T cell receptor beta chains listed below, sequenced in a study of cytomegalovirus exposure and HLA in healthy donors. PCR involved 60 Vbeta and 13 Jbeta primers. Profiled with immunoSEQ multiplex PCR; TCRdb holds only in-frame clones, not every one. In the table there are roughly 130,000 clones, roughly 80% of which are singletons. Sequencing was performed on PBMCs. The receptors were gathered from a middle-aged man in good health and CMV-seronegative.

This chain joins TRBV5-1 and TRBJ2-7; 8 bases align to TRBD2. The V segment lost 4 bases and the J segment 4 bases; nucleotides outside the gene matches: 10. The CDR3 is 15 amino acids. CDR1 and CDR2 from the germline V gene are SGHRS and YFSETQ. CDR3 amino acids: CASSPGTSFLYEQYF. CDR3 bases: TGCGCCAGCAGCCCCGGGACTAGTTTTTTGTACGAGCAGTACTTC.

The rearrangement joins TRBV6-1 to TRBJ1-1; D unclear. Germline-derived CDR1 and CDR2 are MNHNS and SASEGT. The germline V and J ends were trimmed by 3 bases and 3 bases, with 8 bases remaining between them. The CDR3 has 13 amino acids. This chain's CDR3 is CASSDGGYTEAFF. CDR3 nucleotide sequence: TGTGCCAGCAGTGACGGCGGTTACACTGAAGCTTTCTTT.

This clone has only one observation. Here the CDR3 reads CASSEAYGGSTDTQYF. As DNA, the CDR3 is TGTGCCAGCAGTGAAGCATACGGCGGGAGCACAGATACGCAGTATTTT. The chain has TRBV2 and TRBJ2-3; a possible D gene is TRBD2 (5 bases). The germline gives CDR1 SNHLY, CDR2 FYNNEI. The CDR3 runs to 16 residues. Between the trimmed V and J ends, which lost 0 bases and 0 bases, there was a span of 10 bases.

The genes are TRBV5-1 and TRBJ1-2; 7 bases map to TRBD1. V lost 0 bases to trimming and J lost 6 bases; unmatched junction nucleotides: 5. The CDR3 loop spans 14 amino acids. Looked up from germline, CDR1 is SGHRS and CDR2 is YFSETQ. CDR3 residues: CASSLEGQAHGYTF. CDR3 nucleotide sequence: TGCGCCAGCAGCTTGGAAGGACAGGCCCATGGCTACACCTTC.

The J gene is TRBJ2-1, the V gene TRBV14, with D unresolved. The CDR3 loop spans 17 amino acids. CDR1 and CDR2 (germline): SGHDN, FVKESK. V was shortened by 4 bases and J by 0 bases, with 16 bases between the two germline ends. CDR3 in DNA: TGTGCCAGCAGCCCCCAGACTCCTTACTACTCCTACAATGAGCAGTTCTTC. Protein sequence: CASSPQTPYYSYNEQFF.

The V and J genes are TRBV9 and TRBJ2-7, with 7 nucleotides matching TRBD2. The CDR3 is 15 residues long. V lost 0 bases to trimming and J lost 1 base; unmatched junction nucleotides: 4. Looked up from germline, CDR1 is SGDLS and CDR2 is YYNGEE. The CDR3 protein is CASSVGGEGSYEQYF. The CDR3, as DNA: TGTGCCAGCAGCGTAGGAGGGGAGGGGTCCTACGAGCAGTACTTC.

Only a few counts were recorded for this clone. The chain has TRBV4-1 and TRBJ1-5; 7 bases map to TRBD1. The trim removed 5 bases at V and 9 bases at J, leaving 10 bases unmatched. Looked up from germline, CDR1 is MGHRA and CDR2 is YSYEKL. The CDR3 has 14 residues. The CDR3 DNA reads as TGCGCCAGCAGCGTAGGACAGGAGGGGCGGCCCCAGCATTTT. Amino acid sequence: CASSVGQEGRPQHF.

The rearrangement links TRBV19 to TRBJ1-1, with D uncertain. The CDR3 loop spans 14 amino acids. With 0 bases removed from V and 7 bases from J, the gap between germline ends came to 12 bases. CDR1 LNHDA and CDR2 SQIVND come from the germline V gene (reference sequence). The CDR3 region is CASSIDEQLYEAFF. CDR3 coding DNA: TGTGCCAGTAGTATAGATGAACAGCTATATGAAGCTTTCTTT.

V gene TRBV5-6 combines with J gene TRBJ2-7, with D perhaps TRBD1 (7 bases). The germline V gene has CDR1 SGHDT and CDR2 YYEEEE. Trimming shortened V by 4 bases and J by 2 bases, and 13 bases separated the two germline ends. The length of the CDR3 is 14 residues. CDR3 in DNA: TGTGCCAGCAGCCCAGGGGGGCCCACCTACGAGCAGTACTTC. It yields the protein CASSPGGPTYEQYF.

This chain connects TRBV5-1 to TRBJ2-6; tentatively, D is TRBD1 (5 bases). Germline V lookup: CDR1 SGHRS, CDR2 YFSETQ. The length of the CDR3 is 16 residues. Trimming removed 0 bases from V and 0 bases from J, with 7 bases in between. The CDR3 region is CASSLGGSSGANVLTF. The CDR3 DNA follows: TGCGCCAGCAGCTTGGGGGGCAGCTCTGGGGCCAACGTCCTGACTTTC.

The V call is TRBV5-1, the J call TRBJ2-1; 14 nucleotides line up with TRBD2. V shed 4 bases and J 7 bases; nucleotides not matched to a gene: 4. Germline loops: CDR1 SGHRS, CDR2 YFSETQ. The CDR3 contains 15 residues. The CDR3 sequence: CASSEGLAGVNEQFF. The CDR3 DNA is TGCGCCAGCAGCGAGGGACTAGCGGGAGTTAATGAGCAGTTCTTC.

The chain links TRBV2 to TRBJ2-7, with 7 bases identical to TRBD1. Germline V lookup: CDR1 SNHLY, CDR2 FYNNEI. The CDR3 extends over 15 amino acids. Trimming removed 1 base from V and 0 bases from J; junction bases left unmatched: 3. DNA for the CDR3: TGTGCCAGCAGTGAAGAGGGACAGTACTCCTACGAGCAGTACTTC. Amino acids: CASSEEGQYSYEQYF.

This clone appeared once. V and J are TRBV6-6 and TRBJ2-1; the D gene is possibly TRBD1 (5 bases). Deletions cut 6 bases from V and 9 bases from J, with 15 bases between. Germline V CDR1 and CDR2: MNHNY, SVGAGI (reference sequence). The CDR3 loop spans 13 amino acids. The CDR3 region is CASSVQGAGEQFF. As DNA, the CDR3 is TGTGCCAGCAGCGTCCAGGGTGCCGGTGAGCAGTTCTTC.

CDR3: CASTQAQAFF. The CDR3 DNA reads as TGTGCCAGCACCCAGGCCCAAGCTTTCTTT. The rearrangement uses TRBV6-5 and TRBJ1-1; no firm D call. The CDR3 runs to 10 residues. The germline V gene has CDR1 MNHEY and CDR2 SVGAGI. V was clipped by 7 bases and J by 9 bases, with 9 bases between them.

CDR3 sequence reads: CASSIAGQGRGNQPQHF. The CDR3 DNA reads as TGTGCCAGTAGTATAGCAGGACAGGGCCGAGGCAATCAGCCCCAGCATTTT. The chain carries TRBV19 and TRBJ1-5, with TRBD1 matching over 8 bases. Germline assignment: CDR1 LNHDA and CDR2 SQIVND (reference sequence). The CDR3 spans 17 residues. V gave up 1 base and J gave up 2 bases; unmatched junction bases: 7.

This clone was recorded a few times. The chain joins TRBV29-1 to TRBJ2-1; 7 bases are shared with TRBD2. CDR3 length: 14 residues. Germline V CDR1 and CDR2: SQVTM, ANQGSEA. Trimming took 4 bases from V and 9 from J; bases not matched to a gene: 12. CDR3 sequence (DNA): TGCAGCGTTGTCTCGCCCCACCGCGGGGGTGAGCAGTTCTTC. Its translation: CSVVSPHRGGEQFF.

The chain couples TRBV9 to TRBJ2-3; 7 nucleotides line up with TRBD2. CDR1 is SGDLS, CDR2 YYNGEE, per germline. The junction had 4 bases not matched to a gene; V was cut back by 0 bases and J by 0 bases. The CDR3 runs to 16 residues. CDR3 region: CASSVGTSASTDTQYF. CDR3 nucleotides: TGTGCCAGCAGCGTAGGCACTAGCGCTAGCACAGATACGCAGTATTTT.